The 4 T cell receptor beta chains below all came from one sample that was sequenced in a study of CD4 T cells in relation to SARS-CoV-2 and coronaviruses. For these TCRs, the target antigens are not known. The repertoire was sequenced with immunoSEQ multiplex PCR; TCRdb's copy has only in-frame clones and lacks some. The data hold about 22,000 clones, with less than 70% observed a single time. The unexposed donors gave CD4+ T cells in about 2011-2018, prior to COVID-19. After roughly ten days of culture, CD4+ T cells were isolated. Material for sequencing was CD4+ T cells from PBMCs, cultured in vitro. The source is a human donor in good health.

CDR3 sequence (DNA): TGTGCCCAGGTCGAGGCATCCGGTACCGAGCAGTACTTC. Translating gives CAQVEASGTEQYF. The chain links TRBV30 to TRBJ2-7, with no clear D. Trimming took off 8 bases at V and 6 bases at J, with 20 bases between the two ends. Looked up from germline, CDR1 is GTSNPN and CDR2 is SVGIG (reference sequence). The CDR3 is made up of 13 amino acids.

CDR3 protein: CASSSGQPSGNSPLHF. The CDR3 coding sequence is TGCGCCAGCAGCTCCGGACAGCCATCGGGGAATTCACCCCTCCACTTT. The rearrangement joins TRBV5-1 to TRBJ1-6; D possibly corresponds to TRBD1 (6 bases). The CDR3 contains 16 residues. Trimming left V 3 bases short and J 7 bases short, with 17 bases between. Per germline, CDR1 SGHRS and CDR2 YFSETQ.

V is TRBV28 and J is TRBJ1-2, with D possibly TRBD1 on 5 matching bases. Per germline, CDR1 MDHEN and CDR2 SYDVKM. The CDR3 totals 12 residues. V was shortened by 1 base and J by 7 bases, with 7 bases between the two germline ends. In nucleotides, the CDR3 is TGTGCCAGCAGTTTATTTAGGGGTGGCTACACCTTC. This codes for CASSLFRGGYTF.

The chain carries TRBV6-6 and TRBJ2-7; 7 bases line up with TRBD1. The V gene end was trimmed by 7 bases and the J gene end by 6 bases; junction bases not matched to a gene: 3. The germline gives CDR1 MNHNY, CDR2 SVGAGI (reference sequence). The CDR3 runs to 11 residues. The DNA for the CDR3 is TGTGCCAGCACCACAGGGGTCGAGCAGTACTTC. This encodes CASTTGVEQYF.